Included here is one T cell receptor (beta chain) sequence, with context. The antigen is undetermined. The data are from a study of shared clonotypes between healthy human individuals. Germline CDR1 SGHVS, CDR2 FQNEAQ. The length of the CDR3 is 14 residues. The V gene end was trimmed by 5 bases and the J gene end by 9 bases; junction bases not matched to a gene: 10. CD45RO-negative cells were positively selected for CCR7, leaving out terminally differentiated effector memory CD45RA+ cells. Produced via immunoSEQ multiplex PCR; TCRdb's table is partial and in-frame only. The table has 800,000 to 950,000 clones, about 96% seen once. Overall study findings and caveats: Depth was large, yet rarefaction showed that sorted-subset sequencing was incomplete.

The V call is TRBV7-8, the J call TRBJ1-5; 7 bases match TRBD1. This receptor was taken from a man aged 30 to 45 in good health. Sample: naive CD8+ T cells sorted from blood. The DNA for the CDR3 is TGTGCCAGCAGCCCCCACAGGGGTAGGGGGCCCCAGCATTTT. Encoded protein: CASSPHRGRGPQHF.